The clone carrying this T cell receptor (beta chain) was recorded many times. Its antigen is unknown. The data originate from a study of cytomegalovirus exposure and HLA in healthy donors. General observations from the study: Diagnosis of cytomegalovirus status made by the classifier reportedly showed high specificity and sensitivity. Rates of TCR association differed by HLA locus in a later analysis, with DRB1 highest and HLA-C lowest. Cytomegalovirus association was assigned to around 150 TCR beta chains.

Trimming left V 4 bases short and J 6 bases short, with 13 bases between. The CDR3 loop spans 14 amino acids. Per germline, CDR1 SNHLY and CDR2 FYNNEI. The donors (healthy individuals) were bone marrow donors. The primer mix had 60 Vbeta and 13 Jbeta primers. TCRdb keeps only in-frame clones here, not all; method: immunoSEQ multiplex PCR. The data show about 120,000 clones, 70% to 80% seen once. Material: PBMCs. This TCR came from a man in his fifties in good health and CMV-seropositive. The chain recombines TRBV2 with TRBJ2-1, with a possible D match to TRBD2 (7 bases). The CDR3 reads CASSAGGGGNEQFF. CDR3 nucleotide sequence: TGTGCCAGCAGTGCTGGAGGGGGGGGCAATGAGCAGTTCTTC.